The clone carrying this TCR beta chain turned up a few times. As yet, its antigen is unknown. Measured with immunoSEQ multiplex PCR; TCRdb has only the in-frame clones, and not every one. Here the sample spans about 47,000 clones, 80% being singletons. The entry originates in a study of PD-1 blockade in classical Hodgkin lymphoma. The overall study: Intravenous infusions of nivolumab 3 mg/kg reached patients every 2 weeks.

Time point given: cycle 4 day 1 (C4D1), after about 6 weeks of nivolumab. In every patient, relapse followed autologous stem cell transplantation, while exposure to brentuximab vedotin differed. Patients had relapsed/refractory classical Hodgkin lymphoma with complete response, partial response or progressive disease as best response. The germline gives CDR1 SGHVS, CDR2 FQNEAQ. The V gene end was trimmed by 4 bases and the J gene end by 2 bases; junction bases not matched to a gene: 5. This CDR3 contains 16 residues. Study outcomes and limitations: Patients who responded completely had about the same baseline diversity as newly diagnosed patients. CD4+ TCR diversity, unlike CD8+, climbed significantly by C4D1.

This TCR came from a human donor with classical Hodgkin lymphoma. The sample was peripheral blood mononuclear cells (PBMCs), taken before the fourth cycle of nivolumab. The chain carries TRBV7-8 and TRBJ2-3; 11 nucleotides agree with TRBD2. The CDR3 loop is CASSSRLAGHTDTQYF. The CDR3 nucleotides read TGTGCCAGCAGCTCAAGACTAGCGGGGCACACAGATACGCAGTATTTT.